These T cell receptor beta chains were read from a single sample in a study of long-term antiretroviral therapy in people with HIV. Sequenced by immunoSEQ multiplex PCR; TCRdb stores in-frame clones only, minus some. The sample includes about 34,000 clones, approximately 93% of them seen just once. Sequences were derived from unsorted PBMCs, sampled about 5.1 years after starting antiretroviral therapy. The origin of the receptors is a woman in her 50s with HIV. Each CDR3 is given with its conserved first and last residue. The D gene is left open where the match is weak. Clone size is shown for a subset of rows, as once, few, many or a class of expanded clone.

abundance | j_gene | v_gene | d_gene | CDR3aa | CDR3nt
few | TRBJ2-7 | TRBV5-5 | . | CASSPLVSGASYEQYF | TGTGCCAGCAGCCCACTCGTGTCAGGGGCTAGCTACGAGCAGTACTTC
. | TRBJ1-3 | TRBV7-8 | TRBD1 | CASSPTSPGTGGGNTIYF | TGTGCCAGCAGCCCCACAAGCCCGGGGACAGGGGGCGGAAACACCATATATTTT
. | TRBJ1-6 | TRBV6-5 | TRBD1 | CASSLTGGNSPLHF | TGTGCCAGCAGTCTCACAGGGGGGAATTCACCCCTCCACTTT
. | TRBJ2-5 | TRBV5-4 | . | CASSLVEETQYF | TGTGCCAGCAGCTTGGTGGAAGAGACCCAGTACTTC
. | TRBJ1-2 | TRBV27 | TRBD1 | CASSLGGTGRYGYTF | TGTGCCAGCAGCCTCGGGGGGACAGGTCGCTATGGCTACACCTTC
. | TRBJ2-1 | TRBV6-6 | . | CASSHANEQFF | TGTGCCAGCAGTCACGCAAATGAGCAGTTCTTC
. | TRBJ1-1 | TRBV6-1 | TRBD1 | CASRPGQGLPEAFF | TGTGCCAGCCGACCGGGACAGGGTCTGCCTGAAGCTTTCTTT
. | TRBJ1-1 | TRBV28 | . | CASHSMGAAFF | TGTGCCAGCCATTCCATGGGGGCAGCTTTCTTT
. | TRBJ2-5 | TRBV11-3 | TRBD1 | CASSLNGQGRETQYF | TGTGCCAGCAGCTTAAACGGACAGGGACGAGAGACCCAGTACTTC
. | TRBJ1-2 | TRBV28 | . | CASSLGVNYGYTF | TGTGCCAGCAGCCTTGGGGTGAACTATGGCTACACCTTC
. | TRBJ1-2 | TRBV30 | . | CAWSPLGYGYTF | TGTGCCTGGAGTCCCCTCGGCTATGGCTACACCTTC
. | TRBJ1-6 | TRBV25-1 | . | CASSDQGHRWGSPLHF | TGTGCCAGCAGTGACCAGGGACACCGCTGGGGATCACCCCTCCACTTT
. | TRBJ2-2 | TRBV11-3 | . | CASSLGFTGENTGELFF | TGTGCCAGCAGCTTAGGTTTTACAGGAGAGAACACCGGGGAGCTGTTTTTT
. | TRBJ2-1 | TRBV7-9 | TRBD1 | CASSPGTGGLNEQFF | TGTGCCAGCAGCCCCGGGACAGGGGGCTTAAATGAGCAGTTCTTC
. | TRBJ1-6 | TRBV6-1 | . | CASRSDFDRNSPLHF | TGTGCCAGCAGGTCGGACTTCGACAGAAATTCACCCCTCCACTTT
. | TRBJ2-2 | TRBV7-3 | TRBD1 | CASSSWTGSGELFF | TGTGCCAGCAGCTCCTGGACAGGGAGCGGGGAGCTGTTTTTT
once | TRBJ2-5 | TRBV7-3 | . | CASTWYQETQYF | TGTGCCAGCACCTGGTACCAAGAGACCCAGTACTTC